This T cell receptor (beta chain) was documented in a study of T cell responses to AZD1222 COVID-19 vaccine. Germline values: CDR1 LNHDA, CDR2 SQIVND (reference sequence). Trimming at V came to 1 base and at J to 8 bases, leaving 0 bases not matched to a gene. This CDR3 region has 14 residues. Generated by immunoSEQ multiplex PCR, the TCRdb table keeps only in-frame clones and is missing some. The sample lists about 94,000 clones; 70% to 90% were seen once. The TCR was taken from an adult in good health. The V and J genes are TRBV19 and TRBJ1-6, with 9 bases aligning to TRBD1. The sample here was peripheral blood, taken on day 0 of AZD1222 vaccination. The CDR3 DNA reads as TGTGCCAGTAGTATAGGGACAGGGGATTCACCCCTCCACTTT. It encodes CASSIGTGDSPLHF.